Listed here are 13 T cell receptor beta chains from one sample, sequenced in a study of cytomegalovirus exposure and HLA in healthy donors. Use of 60 Vbeta and 13 Jbeta primers characterized the PCR. Profiled with immunoSEQ multiplex PCR; TCRdb holds only in-frame clones, not every one. Of approximately 290,000 clones detected, 80% appear once; the ten largest clones hold about 0.29%. What was sequenced was PBMCs. The receptor source for this set is a girl aged 2-10 years in good health and CMV-seronegative.

The rearrangement links TRBV19 to TRBJ2-7; 8 bases align to TRBD1. Per the germline V gene, CDR1 is LNHDA and CDR2 is SQIVND (reference sequence). V lost 5 bases, J lost 3 bases, and 3 bases stayed unmatched. The CDR3 totals 13 residues. In DNA form, the CDR3 reads TGTGCCAGTAGTCAAGGACAGGGCTACGAGCAGTACTTC. This sequence encodes CASSQGQGYEQYF.

The rearrangement uses TRBV7-3 and TRBJ2-1; 10 nucleotides line up with TRBD1. The CDR3 length is 15 residues. J lost 3 bases, V lost 5 bases, and 4 bases had no gene match. In germline, CDR1 is SGHTA, CDR2 FQGTGA. In DNA form, the CDR3 reads TGTGCCAGCAGCCGCGGACAGGGGGGCTACAATGAGCAGTTCTTC. Translation gives CASSRGQGGYNEQFF.

The genes are TRBV6-1 and TRBJ1-4, with 7 bases aligning to TRBD1. CDR3 size: 18 residues. The V segment lost 2 bases and the J segment 7 bases; nucleotides outside the gene matches: 16. Per germline, CDR1 MNHNS and CDR2 SASEGT. The CDR3 coding sequence is TGTGCCAGCAGTGAATTCATCGCGGACAGGTTTTATTCTGAAAAACTGTTTTTT. Translation gives CASSEFIADRFYSEKLFF.

This clone was picked up one time. The gene calls are TRBV11-2 and TRBJ2-3; 7 bases map to TRBD2. Germline V gene data show CDR1 as SGHAT and CDR2 as FQNNGV. The V segment lost 5 bases and the J segment 1 base; nucleotides outside the gene matches: 3. The CDR3 length is 14 residues. DNA of the CDR3: TGTGCCAGCAGCACGAGCGGGGGCACAGATACGCAGTATTTT. Its translation: CASSTSGGTDTQYF.

There are a few counts of this clone. The chain employs TRBV9 and TRBJ1-2; D unresolved. Germline CDR1 and CDR2: SGDLS and YYNGEE. V was cut by 5 bases and J by 8 bases, with 19 bases left in between. The CDR3 is 14 residues long. For the CDR3, the DNA is TGTGCCAGCAGTACCGGCGGGCTCCACGGGGGCTACACCTTC. Translated, it gives CASSTGGLHGGYTF.

The V call is TRBV9, the J call TRBJ2-2; 10 bases line up with TRBD2. CDR1 is SGDLS and CDR2 is YYNGEE in the germline V gene. This CDR3 contains 17 residues. V shed 4 bases, J shed 6 bases, and the junction held 12 bases outside the gene matches. CDR3 bases: TGTGCCAGCAGCACTAACGGACTAGCGGTGTCCGCCGGGGAGCTGTTTTTT. Amino acids: CASSTNGLAVSAGELFF.

This chain joins TRBV6-7 and TRBJ1-5, with 9 bases aligning to TRBD1. TRBV6-7 has ORF status, its function being uncertain. The CDR3 sequence is 19 residues long. V lost 5 bases and J lost 5; bases outside the gene matches: 19. The CDR3 loop reads CASSTQQGAIILNDQPQHF. The CDR3 DNA reads TGTGCCAGCAGTACCCAACAGGGGGCGATCATTCTTAATGATCAGCCCCAGCATTTT.

V and J are TRBV7-9 and TRBJ1-1, with unresolved D. V was cut by 4 bases and J by 4 bases, with 16 bases left in between. The CDR3 covers 15 residues. Germline values: CDR1 SEHNR, CDR2 FQNEAQ (reference sequence). The CDR3 sequence: CASSSSGGVSTEAFF. CDR3 coding DNA: TGTGCCAGCAGCTCCTCAGGTGGCGTGAGCACTGAAGCTTTCTTT.

The chain has TRBV4-2 and TRBJ1-3; 8 bases line up with TRBD1. Germline CDR1 reads LGHNA; CDR2 reads YNFKEQ. The trim removed 2 bases at V and 0 bases at J, leaving 9 bases unmatched. This CDR3 contains 18 residues. The CDR3 sequence: CASSQQRTGWPSGNTIYF. CDR3 sequence (DNA): TGTGCCAGCAGCCAACAGAGGACAGGGTGGCCCTCTGGAAACACCATATATTTT.

This sequence joins TRBV30 and TRBJ2-3, with 10 bases fitting TRBD2. Germline CDR1 is GTSNPN and CDR2 is SVGIG (reference sequence). Trimming cost V 2 bases and J 1 base; bases outside gene matches: 6. The CDR3 totals 16 residues. CDR3 protein: CAWSTGTSERTDTQYF. The DNA of the CDR3 is TGTGCCTGGAGTACCGGGACTAGCGAACGCACAGATACGCAGTATTTT.

The chain couples TRBV5-8 to TRBJ1-1; D is ambiguous. Germline V CDR1 and CDR2: SGHTS, YDEGEE. The CDR3 totals 10 residues. Trimming removed 4 bases at V and 11 bases at J, with 9 bases between. CDR3 coding DNA: TGTGCCAGCAGCCCAGAGGGTGCTTTCTTT. Its translation is CASSPEGAFF.

The V and J genes are TRBV15 and TRBJ2-1, with TRBD2 matching over 8 bases. CDR3 length equals 18 residues. Germline CDR1 LNHNV, CDR2 YYDKDF (reference sequence). The V and J ends lost 0 bases and 10 bases, in that order; junction bases with no gene match: 17. The CDR3 DNA reads as TGTGCCACCAGCAGAGAGGGCGGGAGGCAACTCTTCTACACCGAGCAGTTCTTC. Encoded protein: CATSREGGRQLFYTEQFF.

DNA for the CDR3: TGTGCCAGCAGCTTGGGTGTGTCAGGTCAAGAGACCCAGTACTTC. Protein: CASSLGVSGQETQYF. The chain recombines TRBV5-8 with TRBJ2-5; D not resolved. This CDR3 region has 15 residues. Deletions cut 0 bases from V and 2 bases from J, with 11 bases between. The germline CDR1 and CDR2 sequences are SGHTS and YDEGEE.